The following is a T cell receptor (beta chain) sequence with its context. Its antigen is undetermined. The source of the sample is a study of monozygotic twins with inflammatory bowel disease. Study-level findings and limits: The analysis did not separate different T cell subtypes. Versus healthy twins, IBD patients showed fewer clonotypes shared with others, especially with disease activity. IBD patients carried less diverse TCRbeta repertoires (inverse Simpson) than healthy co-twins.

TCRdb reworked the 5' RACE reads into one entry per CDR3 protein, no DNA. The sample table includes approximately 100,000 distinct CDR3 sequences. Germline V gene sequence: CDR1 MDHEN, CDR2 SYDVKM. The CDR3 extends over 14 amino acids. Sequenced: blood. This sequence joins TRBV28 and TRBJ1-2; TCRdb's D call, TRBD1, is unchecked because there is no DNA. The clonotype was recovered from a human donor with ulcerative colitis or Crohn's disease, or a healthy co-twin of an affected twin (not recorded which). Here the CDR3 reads CASRQGGETHGYTF.